The 8 T cell receptor beta chains in this list originate from one sample, sequenced in a study of cytotoxic CD8 clonotypes in ibrutinib-treated CLL. The table came from immunoSEQ multiplex PCR; TCRdb's copy has only in-frame clones and leaves some out. This table holds some 170,000 clones, about 88% found once. Specimen: PBMCs, collected at disease progression, from a patient treated with ibrutinib. The source of these receptors is a human donor with chronic lymphocytic leukemia.

Turning to this clone: The junction differs from germline at one of its ends, possibly a read error. This chain joins TRBV27 and TRBJ2-4, with TRBD2 matching over 7 bases. Germline V gene lookup returns CDR1 MNHEY and CDR2 SMNVEV (reference sequence). The CDR3 has 16 amino acids. Here the CDR3 reads CASSLWGGRELQKYRF. CDR3 sequence (DNA): TGTGCCAGCAGTTTATGGGGAGGGAGGGAGCTCCAAAAATATCGGTTC.

The CDR3: CSVEDPLAGATYEQYF. In nucleotides, the CDR3 is TGCAGCGTTGAAGATCCGCTAGCGGGAGCCACCTACGAGCAGTACTTC. The chain carries TRBV29-1 and TRBJ2-7; TRBD2 matches 10 bases. Germline CDR1 is SQVTM and CDR2 is ANQGSEA. V dropped 0 bases and J dropped 2; count of bases not matched to a gene: 7. CDR3 length: 16 amino acids.

The chain links TRBV5-8 to TRBJ1-5; unclear D gene. Between the trimmed V and J ends, which lost 0 bases and 3 bases, there was a span of 16 bases. CDR1 and CDR2 (germline): SGHTS, YDEGEE. The CDR3 contains 17 residues. The CDR3 region is CASSLEGSRRNNQPQHF. DNA of the CDR3: TGTGCCAGCAGCTTGGAGGGCTCCAGGAGAAACAATCAGCCCCAGCATTTT. Full variable domain (remainder filled in from reference TRBV5-8 and TRBJ1-5): EAGVTQSPTHLIKTRGQQATLRCSPISGHTSVYWYQQALGLGLQFLLWYDEGEERNRGNFPPRFSGRQFPNYSSELNVNALELEDSALYLCASSLEGSRRNNQPQHFGDGTRLSIL.

This clone was detected once. The chain links TRBV7-3 to TRBJ2-1, with D hard to call. The ends were cut back, 0 bases at V and 4 bases at J, with 10 bases in the middle. Germline V gene data show CDR1 as SGHTA and CDR2 as FQGTGA. CDR3 length: 15 residues. CDR3 coding DNA: TGTGCCAGCAGCTTAACGGATGGCAGGTACAATGAGCAGTTCTTC. It specifies CASSLTDGRYNEQFF.

The V gene is TRBV2, the J gene TRBJ2-4; tentative D call: TRBD1 (5 bases). Germline CDR1 and CDR2: SNHLY and FYNNEI. With 6 bases removed from V and 8 bases from J, the gap between germline ends came to 11 bases. The CDR3 contains 12 residues. The CDR3 loop reads CASSGDSYIQYF. The CDR3 coding sequence is TGTGCCAGCAGCGGAGACAGTTACATTCAGTACTTC.

The genes are TRBV7-3 and TRBJ2-1; 9 bases are shared with TRBD2. The CDR3 loop spans 15 amino acids. Trimming cost V 5 bases and J 3 bases; bases outside gene matches: 5. Germline V lookup: CDR1 SGHTA, CDR2 FQGTGA. The CDR3 sequence: CASSMTSGYYNEQFF. The CDR3 nucleotides read TGTGCCAGCAGCATGACTAGCGGATACTACAATGAGCAGTTCTTC.

This rearrangement joins TRBV11-2 to TRBJ2-7; no firm D call. The length of the CDR3 is 15 residues. The V and J ends lost 1 base and 3 bases respectively, with 13 bases between them. Germline CDR1 is SGHAT and CDR2 is FQNNGV. DNA for the CDR3: TGTGCCAGCAGCTTAGCGGGCATGGAATACTACGAGCAGTACTTC. Translating gives CASSLAGMEYYEQYF.

V usage is TRBV6-6 and J usage is TRBJ2-5, with 12 bases fitting TRBD2. Germline V gives CDR1 MNHNY, CDR2 SVGAGI (reference sequence). CDR3 length: 16 residues. J was trimmed by 5 bases and V by 2 bases; bases with no gene match: 6. The CDR3 sequence: CASSYPTSGRGETQYF. The CDR3 DNA sequence: TGTGCCAGCAGTTACCCGACTAGCGGGAGAGGGGAGACCCAGTACTTC.